The 22 T cell receptor beta chains listed next were all sequenced from one sample in a study of cytomegalovirus exposure and HLA in healthy donors. Amplification used 60 Vbeta primers and 13 Jbeta primers. Produced via immunoSEQ multiplex PCR; TCRdb's table is partial and in-frame only. The sample lists 100,000 or so clones; under 80% were seen once. The sequencing input was PBMCs. Receptors were obtained from a man aged 40-50 years in good health and CMV-seronegative.

The J gene is TRBJ1-1, the V gene TRBV6-6; no clear D. V was cut by 2 bases and J by 3 bases, with 10 bases left in between. Germline V gives CDR1 MNHNY, CDR2 SVGAGI (reference sequence). CDR3 size: 14 residues. CDR3 bases: TGTGCCAGCAGTTACGGGCAAAGTTACACTGAAGCTTTCTTT. As protein: CASSYGQSYTEAFF.

The chain employs TRBV5-1 and TRBJ1-6, with TRBD1 as a possible D gene (6 bases). The ends were cut back, 2 bases at V and 0 bases at J, with 18 bases in the middle. Germline V gives CDR1 SGHRS, CDR2 YFSETQ. The CDR3 extends over 19 amino acids. The CDR3 DNA sequence: TGCGCCAGCAGCTTCTCCGGGACATCCTATGGCTCCTATAATTCACCCCTCCACTTT. Translation gives CASSFSGTSYGSYNSPLHF.

The genes are TRBV7-2 and TRBJ2-2; D unclear. Between the trimmed V and J ends, which lost 1 base and 6 bases, there was a span of 12 bases. There are 15 residues in the CDR3. CDR1 and CDR2 (germline): SGHTA, FQGNSA. This chain's CDR3 is CASSLGAGAPGELFF. The DNA of the CDR3 is TGTGCCAGCAGCTTAGGGGCAGGCGCCCCCGGGGAGCTGTTTTTT.

The chain links TRBV2 to TRBJ1-5, with no clear D. Trimming pared 3 bases from V and 7 bases from J, leaving 10 bases between. The CDR3 runs 13 residues. The germline V gene encodes CDR1 SNHLY and CDR2 FYNNEI. CDR3 sequence reads: CASSDEGLQPQHF. The CDR3 DNA reads as TGTGCCAGCAGTGACGAGGGTCTCCAGCCCCAGCATTTT.

V usage is TRBV5-1 and J usage is TRBJ2-5; 9 nucleotides align to TRBD2. Trimming cost V 0 bases and J 2 bases; bases outside gene matches: 5. CDR1 is SGHRS and CDR2 is YFSETQ in the germline V gene. The CDR3 covers 16 residues. The CDR3 region is CASSLEPAGGQETQYF. Written as DNA, the CDR3 is TGCGCCAGCAGCTTGGAACCAGCGGGGGGACAAGAGACCCAGTACTTC.

The chain uses TRBV5-1 and TRBJ1-6; tentative D call: TRBD1 (5 bases). Germline CDR1 reads SGHRS; CDR2 reads YFSETQ. The CDR3 consists of 15 residues. The V gene lost 0 bases and the J gene lost 9 bases, with 13 bases spanning the gap. CDR3 amino acids: CASSLGRVMLSPLHF. The CDR3 nucleotides are TGCGCCAGCAGCTTGGGCAGGGTAATGCTTTCACCCCTCCACTTT.

This clone was found a few times. The chain employs TRBV6-5 and TRBJ2-2; unclear D gene. V shed 2 bases and J shed 1 base, with 8 bases lying between them. This CDR3 is built from 15 residues. Germline V gene sequence: CDR1 MNHEY, CDR2 SVGAGI. The CDR3 DNA reads TGTGCCAGCAGTTACCTGGCGGTGAACACCGGGGAGCTGTTTTTT. This codes for CASSYLAVNTGELFF.

The chain recombines TRBV9 with TRBJ2-1; TRBD1 agrees at 9 bases. J was trimmed by 1 base and V by 1 base; bases with no gene match: 3. The V gene's germline CDR1 is SGDLS and CDR2 YYNGEE. CDR3 size: 16 residues. CDR3 loop: CASSVTGTGSYNEQFF. The CDR3 nucleotides are TGTGCCAGCAGCGTAACCGGGACAGGGTCCTACAATGAGCAGTTCTTC.

This chain connects TRBV2 to TRBJ1-5; D is possibly TRBD1 (6 bases). The CDR3 is 14 amino acids. CDR1 is SNHLY and CDR2 is FYNNEI in the germline V gene. V lost 6 bases and J lost 7, with 16 bases in between. The CDR3 sequence is CASSPGQVRQPQHF. In nucleotides, the CDR3 is TGTGCCAGCAGCCCGGGACAAGTCCGGCAGCCCCAGCATTTT. Using reference TRBV2 and TRBJ1-5 for the parts outside the CDR3, the full variable domain is EPEVTQTPSHQVTQMGQEVILRCVPISNHLYFYWYRQILGQKVEFLVSFYNNEISEKSEIFDDQFSVERPDGSNFTLKIRSTKLEDSAMYFCASSPGQVRQPQHFGDGTRLSIL.

The rearrangement uses TRBV2 and TRBJ1-2; possible D gene TRBD1, 5 bases. Deletions cut 3 bases from V and 4 bases from J, with 12 bases between. Per the germline V gene, CDR1 is SNHLY and CDR2 is FYNNEI. This CDR3 is 14 amino acids long. The CDR3 region has the DNA TGTGCCAGCAGTGACGGGGGGACGGGCTATGGCTACACCTTC. It is translated as CASSDGGTGYGYTF.

V gene TRBV5-1 combines with J gene TRBJ2-5, with 11 bases lining up with TRBD1. In germline, CDR1 is SGHRS, CDR2 YFSETQ. The CDR3 is made up of 15 amino acids. The trim removed 4 bases at V and 1 base at J, leaving 3 bases unmatched. The CDR3 nucleotides are TGCGCCAGCAGCGGACAGGGGGCCCCCCAAGAGACCCAGTACTTC. It translates to CASSGQGAPQETQYF.

J is TRBJ1-1 and V is TRBV6-5; no definite D call. V was shortened by 5 bases and J by 1 base, with 11 bases between the two germline ends. This CDR3 contains 14 residues. Germline values: CDR1 MNHEY, CDR2 SVGAGI. The CDR3 is CASSRTRQNTEAFF. In nucleotides, the CDR3 is TGTGCCAGCAGTAGAACCCGACAGAACACTGAAGCTTTCTTT.

This chain connects TRBV6-6 to TRBJ1-3; D ambiguous. This CDR3 has 15 amino acids. Trimming cost V 6 bases and J 2 bases, with 14 bases left between them. Germline assignment: CDR1 MNHNY and CDR2 SVGAGI (reference sequence). The CDR3 is CASRTATSAGNTIYF. Written as DNA, the CDR3 is TGTGCCAGCAGAACAGCCACCTCCGCTGGAAACACCATATATTTT.

V gene TRBV4-1 combines with J gene TRBJ1-5; D perhaps matches TRBD1 (6 bases). Germline V gene lookup returns CDR1 MGHRA and CDR2 YSYEKL. Trimming shortened V by 4 bases and J by 5 bases, and 15 bases separated the two germline ends. The CDR3 consists of 15 residues. The CDR3 loop is CASSLTDRTDQPQHF. The CDR3 coding sequence is TGCGCCAGCAGCCTTACTGACAGGACCGATCAGCCCCAGCATTTT.

On this clone: One end of the junction varies from germline; a read error may be responsible. Distinct nucleotide sequences in the sample also encode this CDR3. This chain uses TRBV13 with TRBJ2-2, with D possibly being TRBD2 (5 bases). This CDR3 is built from 13 residues. Germline CDR1 and CDR2: PRHDT and FYEKMQ (reference sequence). CDR3 in amino acids: CASRRGNTGELFF. For the CDR3, the DNA is TGTGCCAGCAGGAGAGGGAACACCGGGGAGCTGTTCTTT.

The chain is built from TRBV28 and TRBJ2-7; perhaps TRBD1 as D (5 bases). Germline V gene data show CDR1 as MDHEN and CDR2 as SYDVKM. V dropped 4 bases and J dropped 0 bases, with 10 bases sitting between them. The CDR3 extends over 14 amino acids. The CDR3 sequence: CASSSSQGSYEQYV. Written as DNA, the CDR3 is TGTGCCAGCAGTTCCTCTCAGGGCTCCTACGAGCAGTACGTC.

This clone was detected only a few times. The chain is built from TRBV10-3 and TRBJ2-1; possible D gene TRBD2, 6 bases. Looked up from germline, CDR1 is ENHRY and CDR2 is SYGVKD. The V end was cut by 8 bases, the J end by 4 bases, with 18 bases between. This CDR3 is built from 15 residues. Here the CDR3 DNA reads TGTGCCATCTCCACCCCACGGGGGATGTACAATGAGCAGTTCTTC. Its protein is CAISTPRGMYNEQFF.

The chain uses TRBV11-3 and TRBJ2-1; weak D call: TRBD1 (5 bases). Deletions cut 1 base from V and 4 bases from J, with 11 bases between. Germline V CDR1 and CDR2: SGHNT, YENEEA. CDR3 size: 15 residues. The CDR3 DNA follows: TGTGCCAGCAGCTTAGGCAGGGCGTTATACAATGAGCAGTTCTTC. This encodes CASSLGRALYNEQFF. Full variable domain (outside the CDR3, taken from reference TRBV11-3 and TRBJ2-1): EAGVVQSPRYKIIEKKQPVAFWCNPISGHNTLYWYLQNLGQGPELLIRYENEEAVDDSQLPKDRFSAERLKGVDSTLKIQPAELGDSAVYLCASSLGRALYNEQFFGPGTRLTVL.

This rearrangement joins TRBV11-2 to TRBJ2-7; 10 nucleotides align to TRBD1. The CDR3 spans 15 residues. J was trimmed by 5 bases and V by 4 bases; bases with no gene match: 8. The V gene's germline CDR1 is SGHAT and CDR2 FQNNGV. The CDR3 bases are TGTGCCAGCAGCTCTCCTCGGGACAGGGGCCACGAGCAGTACTTC. Translating it yields CASSSPRDRGHEQYF.

The chain couples TRBV27 to TRBJ1-2, with D unclear. Trimming pared 6 bases from V and 4 bases from J, leaving 9 bases between. Germline V gives CDR1 MNHEY, CDR2 SMNVEV (reference sequence). The CDR3 consists of 12 residues. The CDR3 protein is CASRDWGYGYTF. CDR3 in DNA: TGTGCCAGCAGGGACTGGGGCTATGGCTACACCTTC.

The chain uses TRBV6-1 and TRBJ2-1; unclear D gene. Germline CDR1 is MNHNS and CDR2 is SASEGT. CDR3 length: 15 amino acids. The ends were cut back, 0 bases at V and 3 bases at J, with 9 bases in the middle. CDR3 residues: CASSEAIFSYNEQFF. The CDR3 DNA reads as TGTGCCAGCAGTGAAGCGATTTTCAGCTACAATGAGCAGTTCTTC.

This sequence joins TRBV6-1 and TRBJ1-2, with 9 bases matching TRBD1. Looked up from germline, CDR1 is MNHNS and CDR2 is SASEGT. This CDR3 is 15 amino acids long. The V gene end was trimmed by 4 bases and the J gene end by 7 bases; junction bases not matched to a gene: 10. The CDR3 sequence is CASSVGTGSDGGYTF. The DNA for the CDR3 is TGTGCCAGCAGTGTCGGGACAGGGTCAGACGGTGGCTACACCTTC.